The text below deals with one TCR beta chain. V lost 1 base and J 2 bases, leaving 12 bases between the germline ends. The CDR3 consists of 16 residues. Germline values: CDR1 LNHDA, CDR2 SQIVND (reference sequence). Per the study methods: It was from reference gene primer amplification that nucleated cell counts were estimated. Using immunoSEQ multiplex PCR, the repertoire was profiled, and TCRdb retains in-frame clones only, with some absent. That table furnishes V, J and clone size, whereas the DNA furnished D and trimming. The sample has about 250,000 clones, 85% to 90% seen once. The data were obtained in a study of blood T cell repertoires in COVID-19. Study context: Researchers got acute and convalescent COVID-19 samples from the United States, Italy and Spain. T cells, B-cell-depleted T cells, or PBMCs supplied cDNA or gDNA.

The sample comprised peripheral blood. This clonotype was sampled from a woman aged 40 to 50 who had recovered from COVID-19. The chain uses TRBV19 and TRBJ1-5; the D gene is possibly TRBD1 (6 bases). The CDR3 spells CASSIVQGLGNQPQHF. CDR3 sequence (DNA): TGTGCCAGTAGTATAGTACAGGGATTGGGCAATCAGCCCCAGCATTTT.